The 13 T cell receptor beta chains listed next were all sequenced from one sample in a study of blood T cell repertoires in COVID-19. TCRdb keeps only in-frame clones here, not all; method: immunoSEQ multiplex PCR. Seen here are approximately 160,000 clones, roughly four fifths observed once, and the top ten hold 11%. The sequenced sample was peripheral blood. Source of these receptors: a human donor in a cohort sampled during active COVID-19.

The J gene is TRBJ1-1, the V gene TRBV10-3; 7 positions match TRBD1. The CDR3 spans 14 residues. The V and J ends lost 8 bases and 4 bases, in that order; junction bases with no gene match: 10. The germline V gene encodes CDR1 ENHRY and CDR2 SYGVKD. The CDR3 spells CAIRPRGDSTEAFF. CDR3 DNA: TGTGCCATCCGACCGCGGGGGGACAGCACTGAAGCTTTCTTT.

The rearrangement joins TRBV27 to TRBJ2-7, with 9 bases identical to TRBD1. The CDR3 totals 18 residues. V lost 5 bases, J lost 5 bases, and 19 bases stayed unmatched. The germline V gene encodes CDR1 MNHEY and CDR2 SMNVEV (reference sequence). The CDR3 nucleotides are TGTGCCAGCAGTAAGGCCGGGACAGGGTCTACGGTTCGCCACGAGCAGTACTTC. It encodes CASSKAGTGSTVRHEQYF.

This chain connects TRBV18 to TRBJ1-1, with TRBD1 identical over 11 bases. Germline CDR1 is KGHSH and CDR2 is LQKENI. This CDR3 has 18 amino acids. Losses at the gene ends were 5 bases for V and 3 bases for J; bases not matched to a gene: 14. The CDR3 loop is CASSIVEGQGVEDTEAFF. The CDR3 DNA reads TGTGCCAGCTCAATAGTTGAGGGACAGGGGGTGGAGGACACTGAAGCTTTCTTT.

The chain employs TRBV5-1 and TRBJ2-7; TRBD2 agrees at 10 bases. This CDR3 region has 15 residues. V dropped 4 bases and J dropped 0; count of bases not matched to a gene: 4. The germline CDR1 and CDR2 sequences are SGHRS and YFSETQ. The CDR3 region is CASSNPSGSSYEQYF. The DNA for the CDR3 is TGCGCCAGCAGCAACCCTAGCGGGAGCTCCTACGAGCAGTACTTC.

V is TRBV3-1 (or the pseudogene TRBV3-2) and J is TRBJ1-1, with D tentatively TRBD1 (5 bases). The CDR3 loop spans 17 amino acids. Between the trimmed V and J ends, which lost 4 bases and 0 bases, there was a span of 18 bases. CDR1 and CDR2 (germline): LGHDT, YNNKEL (reference sequence). Here the CDR3 DNA reads TGTGCCAGCAGCCTACAGGTTAGGATATCTATGAACACTGAAGCTTTCTTT. Its translation: CASSLQVRISMNTEAFF.

The chain combines TRBV9 with TRBJ2-5; TRBD2 might be the D (5 bases). V lost 0 bases to trimming and J lost 0 bases, with 9 bases between them. This CDR3 is 15 amino acids long. The germline gives CDR1 SGDLS, CDR2 YYNGEE. CDR3 coding DNA: TGTGCCAGCAGCGTAGTAGGACTCAACCAAGAGACCCAGTACTTC. Amino acids: CASSVVGLNQETQYF.

The chain uses TRBV27 and TRBJ1-6; no clear D gene. CDR3 length: 15 amino acids. Germline V gene data show CDR1 as MNHEY and CDR2 as SMNVEV (reference sequence). Trimming stripped 2 bases from V and 7 bases from J, with 12 bases between. The chain's CDR3 is CASSLKEHPNSPLHF. The CDR3 nucleotides read TGTGCCAGCAGTTTAAAGGAGCATCCCAATTCACCCCTCCACTTT.

V and J are TRBV6-2 or TRBV6-3 and TRBJ2-7; 10 bases are a match to TRBD2. Germline CDR1 reads MNHEY; CDR2 reads SVGEGT. Trimming cost V 3 bases and J 0 bases; bases outside gene matches: 11. The CDR3 consists of 18 residues. CDR3 coding DNA: TGTGCCAGCAGTTATCGGACTAGCGGACTCTCCCTCTCCTACGAGCAGTACTTC. Its translation: CASSYRTSGLSLSYEQYF.

V and J are TRBV24-1 and TRBJ2-3; tentatively, D is TRBD1 (5 bases). The CDR3 spans 15 residues. Germline CDR1 KGHDR, CDR2 SFDVKD. The ends were cut back, 4 bases at V and 0 bases at J, with 10 bases in the middle. CDR3 in DNA: TGTGCCACCAGTGACCCAGGGAATAGCACAGATACGCAGTATTTT. Its translation is CATSDPGNSTDTQYF.

With respect to this clone: One end of the junction is discordant with germline, which a read error may explain. The chain links TRBV7-7 to TRBJ2-7, with D unclear. CDR1 and CDR2 (germline): SSHAT, FNYEAQ (reference sequence). The CDR3 consists of 12 residues. CDR3 nucleotide sequence: TGTGCTAGCAGCCACTCTCTCTACGAGCAGTACTTC. Translated: CASSHSLYEQYF.

The J gene is TRBJ2-7, the V gene TRBV4-3; 10 bases line up with TRBD2. Germline loops: CDR1 LGHNA, CDR2 YSLEER. Trimming at V came to 1 base and at J to 2 bases, leaving 8 bases not matched to a gene. This CDR3 is built from 17 residues. In DNA form, the CDR3 reads TGCGCCAGCAGCCAAGCCGCCAAAGGACTAGCGGCCTACGAGCAGTACTTC. Amino acid sequence: CASSQAAKGLAAYEQYF.

This chain joins TRBV6-1 and TRBJ2-3; a possible D gene is TRBD2 (7 bases). The CDR3 extends over 17 amino acids. The germline CDR1 and CDR2 sequences are MNHNS and SASEGT. V dropped 4 bases and J dropped 5 bases, with 22 bases sitting between them. The CDR3 DNA is TGTGCCAGCAGTGTCCCGGGGGGCGCGGTTCCCCTAGATACGCAGTATTTT. Residues: CASSVPGGAVPLDTQYF.

This chain uses TRBV6-5 with TRBJ2-7, with 11 bases fitting TRBD2. The germline CDR1 and CDR2 sequences are MNHEY and SVGAGI. The CDR3 spans 13 residues. Unmatched junction bases numbered 4, after V lost 5 bases and J lost 7 bases. The chain's CDR3 is CASSRTSGLEQYF. In DNA, the CDR3 is TGTGCCAGCAGTCGGACTAGCGGGCTGGAGCAGTACTTC.